This T cell receptor (beta chain) originates from a study of Ad26.COV2.S vaccination and SARS-CoV-2 variants. Across the study: As a participant in COV1001, the donor was in the Ad26.COV2.S trial arm. Ad26.COV2.S, an intramuscular injection, was given once or twice 56 days apart.

TCRdb's table, derived via immunoSEQ multiplex PCR, lists solely in-frame clones and lacks some. The sample consists of over 250,000 clones, 70% to 90% of them appearing once. The treatment: 19 received Ad26.COV2.S at low or high dose, single or two shots; roughly 5 received placebo; per-sample allocation not given. After the first vaccine or placebo injection, samples were drawn on day 63. In the vaccine, an Ad26 vector expressed the SARS-CoV-2 spike of the Wuhan strain. The germline V gene has CDR1 SGHNT and CDR2 YYREEE (reference sequence). Trimming took 0 bases from V and 6 from J; bases not matched to a gene: 11. CDR3 size: 18 residues.

The specimen was peripheral blood, collected in a trial of Ad26.COV2.S vaccine versus placebo. The receptor's source is a person aged 18-60 years who received the Ad26.COV2.S COVID-19 vaccine or a placebo. The gene calls are TRBV5-4 and TRBJ2-3; 12 nucleotides line up with TRBD1. The CDR3: CASSLGDRGLRGGDTQYF. CDR3 DNA sequence: TGTGCCAGCAGCTTGGGGGACAGGGGGCTTAGGGGAGGTGATACGCAGTATTTT.